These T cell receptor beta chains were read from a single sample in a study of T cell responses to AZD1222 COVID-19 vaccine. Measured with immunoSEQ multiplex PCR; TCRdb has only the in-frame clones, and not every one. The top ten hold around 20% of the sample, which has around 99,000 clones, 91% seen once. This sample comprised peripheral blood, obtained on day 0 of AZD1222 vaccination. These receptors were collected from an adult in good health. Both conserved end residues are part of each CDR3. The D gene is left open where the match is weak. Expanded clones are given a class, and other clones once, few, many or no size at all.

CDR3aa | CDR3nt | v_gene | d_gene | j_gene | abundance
CASSLVAGGPLDAYEQYF | TGTGCCAGCAGCTTAGTTGCGGGGGGGCCCCTAGACGCCTACGAGCAGTACTTC | TRBV7-6 | TRBD2 | TRBJ2-7 | .
CASSLEAAPRGYTF | TGTGCCAGCAGCCTTGAGGCGGCACCCAGGGGTTACACCTTC | TRBV3-1/TRBV3-2 | . | TRBJ1-2 | few
CASSPLGEGDTQYF | TGTGCCAGCTCACCCCTTGGGGAAGGAGATACGCAGTATTTT | TRBV18 | . | TRBJ2-3 | .
CASSPFSPGGRRNTIYF | TGTGCCAGCAGCCCCTTTTCCCCTGGGGGGAGGAGAAACACCATATATTTT | TRBV7-2 | . | TRBJ1-3 | .
CASSPPGLAGQETQYF | TGTGCCAGCTCACCTCCGGGACTAGCGGGTCAAGAGACCCAGTACTTC | TRBV18 | TRBD2 | TRBJ2-5 | .
CASSKTLGQGNEQFF | TGTGCCAGCAGTAAAACTCTGGGACAGGGTAATGAGCAGTTCTTC | TRBV6-5 | TRBD1 | TRBJ2-1 | .
CASSPPRTGFFGNTIYF | TGTGCCAGCTCACCGCCTCGGACAGGGTTTTTTGGAAACACCATATATTTT | TRBV18 | TRBD1 | TRBJ1-3 | .
CASSQDVGLETQYF | TGCGCCAGCAGCCAAGATGTGGGGCTGGAGACCCAGTACTTC | TRBV4-3 | . | TRBJ2-5 | .
CASSPGGVADTQYF | TGTGCCAGCAGCCCGGGGGGGGTCGCAGATACGCAGTATTTT | TRBV7-2 | TRBD2 | TRBJ2-3 | .
CASSLEQGIPIRTEAFF | TGTGCCAGCAGCTTAGAACAGGGTATTCCGATTCGTACTGAAGCTTTCTTT | TRBV11-2 | . | TRBJ1-1 | .
CASSSSPPLNTGELFF | TGTGCCAGCAGCTCCTCCCCTCCCCTGAACACCGGGGAGCTGTTTTTT | TRBV5-6 | . | TRBJ2-2 | .
CASSLAGGATASGYTF | TGTGCCAGCAGCTTAGCGGGGGGGGCCACGGCATCTGGCTACACCTTC | TRBV11-2 | . | TRBJ1-2 | few
CASSIAAGRTQYF | TGTGCCAGTAGTATAGCGGCGGGTCGGACGCAGTATTTT | TRBV19 | . | TRBJ2-3 | .
CASRVSDRENTEAFF | TGCGCCAGCAGAGTCTCGGACAGGGAAAACACTGAAGCTTTCTTT | TRBV5-1 | TRBD1 | TRBJ1-1 | .
CASSQAPRQGLNTEAFF | TGTGCCAGCAGCCAAGCCCCGCGACAGGGGCTTAACACTGAAGCTTTCTTT | TRBV4-2 | TRBD1 | TRBJ1-1 | .
CASSGGRGNTGELFF | TGTGCCAGCAGCGGGGGTCGGGGAAACACCGGGGAGCTGTTTTTT | TRBV5-4 | . | TRBJ2-2 | .
CASSEGYRTEPLHF | TGTGCCAGTAGTGAAGGGTATAGGACAGAACCCCTCCACTTT | TRBV19 | . | TRBJ1-6 | .
CASSSTGVTEAFF | TGTGCCAGTAGTTCAACAGGGGTCACTGAAGCTTTCTTT | TRBV19 | TRBD1 | TRBJ1-1 | .
CASSVEHSNQPQHF | TGTGCCAGCAGCGTCGAGCATAGCAATCAGCCCCAGCATTTT | TRBV6-5 | . | TRBJ1-5 | .
CATGTGGTWANVLTF | TGTGCCACCGGGACAGGGGGTACCTGGGCCAACGTCCTGACTTTC | TRBV6-5 | TRBD1 | TRBJ2-6 | .
CASSLQGHTEAFF | TGTGCCAGCAGCTTGCAGGGCCACACTGAAGCTTTCTTT | TRBV5-4 | . | TRBJ1-1 | .
CASSLRAQAGSPLHF | TGTGCCAGCAGCTTAAGGGCCCAAGCAGGTTCACCCCTCCACTTT | TRBV7-2 | . | TRBJ1-6 | .
CASSYPRPGTGLYEQFF | TGTGCCAGCAGTTACCCGAGGCCCGGGACAGGGTTATATGAGCAGTTCTTC | TRBV6-2/TRBV6-3 | TRBD1 | TRBJ2-1 | once
CASSSYVTTNEKLFF | TGTGCCAGCAGTTCGTACGTTACAACTAATGAAAAACTGTTTTTT | TRBV6-5 | . | TRBJ1-4 | .
CASSPDGGNTIYF | TGTGCCAGCAGCCCTGATGGGGGAAACACCATATATTTT | TRBV5-5 | . | TRBJ1-3 | .
CASSSDRHTEAFF | TGTGCCAGCAGCTCGGACAGGCACACTGAAGCTTTCTTT | TRBV7-9 | TRBD1 | TRBJ1-1 | .
CAISERGQPQHF | TGTGCCATCAGTGAGAGGGGTCAGCCCCAGCATTTT | TRBV10-3 | . | TRBJ1-5 | .